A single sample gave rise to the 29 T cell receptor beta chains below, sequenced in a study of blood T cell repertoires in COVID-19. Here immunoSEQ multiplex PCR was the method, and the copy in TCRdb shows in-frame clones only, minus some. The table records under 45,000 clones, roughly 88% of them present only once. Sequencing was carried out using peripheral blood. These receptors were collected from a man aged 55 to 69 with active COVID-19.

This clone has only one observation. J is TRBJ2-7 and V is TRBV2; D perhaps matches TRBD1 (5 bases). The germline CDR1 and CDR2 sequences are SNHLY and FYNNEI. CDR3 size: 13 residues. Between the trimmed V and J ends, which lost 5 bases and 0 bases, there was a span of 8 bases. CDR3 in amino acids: CASSLTASYEQYF. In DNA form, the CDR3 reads TGTGCCAGCAGTCTGACAGCCTCCTACGAGCAGTACTTC.

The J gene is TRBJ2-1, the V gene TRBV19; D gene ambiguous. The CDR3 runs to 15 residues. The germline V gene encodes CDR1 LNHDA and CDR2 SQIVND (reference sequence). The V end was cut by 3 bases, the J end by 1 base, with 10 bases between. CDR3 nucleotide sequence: TGTGCCAGTAGTATTTCAGCGAGGTCCTACAATGAGCAGTTCTTC. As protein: CASSISARSYNEQFF.

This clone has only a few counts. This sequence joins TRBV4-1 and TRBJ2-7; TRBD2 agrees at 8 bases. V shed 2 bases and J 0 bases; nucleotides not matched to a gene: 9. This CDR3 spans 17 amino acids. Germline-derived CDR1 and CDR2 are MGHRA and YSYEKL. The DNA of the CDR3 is TGCGCCAGCAGCCAACGCCTTCGGACTAGCCACTCCTACGAGCAGTACTTC. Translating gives CASSQRLRTSHSYEQYF.

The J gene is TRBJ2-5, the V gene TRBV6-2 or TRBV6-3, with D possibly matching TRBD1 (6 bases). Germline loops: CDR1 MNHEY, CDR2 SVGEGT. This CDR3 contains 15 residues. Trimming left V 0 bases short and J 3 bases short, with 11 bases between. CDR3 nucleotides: TGTGCCAGCAGTTACTCGAGGGACACAAAAGAGACCCAGTACTTC. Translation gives CASSYSRDTKETQYF.

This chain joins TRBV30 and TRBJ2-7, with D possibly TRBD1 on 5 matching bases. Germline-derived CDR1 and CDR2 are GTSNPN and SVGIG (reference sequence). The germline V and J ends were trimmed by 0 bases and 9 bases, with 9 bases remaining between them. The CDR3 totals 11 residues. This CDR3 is CAWSVQVRQYF. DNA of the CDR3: TGTGCCTGGAGTGTACAGGTTCGGCAGTACTTC.

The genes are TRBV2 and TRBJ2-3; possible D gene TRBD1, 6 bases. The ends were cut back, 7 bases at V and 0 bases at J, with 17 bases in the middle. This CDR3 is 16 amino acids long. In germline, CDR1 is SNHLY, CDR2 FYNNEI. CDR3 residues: CASKGEWTDSTDTQYF. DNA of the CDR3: TGTGCCAGCAAGGGGGAATGGACAGACAGCACAGATACGCAGTATTTT.

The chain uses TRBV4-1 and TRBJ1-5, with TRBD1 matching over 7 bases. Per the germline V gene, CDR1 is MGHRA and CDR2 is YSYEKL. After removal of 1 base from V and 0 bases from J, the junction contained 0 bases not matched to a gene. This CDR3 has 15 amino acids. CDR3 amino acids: CASSQGQGSNQPQHF. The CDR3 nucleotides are TGCGCCAGCAGCCAAGGACAGGGTAGCAATCAGCCCCAGCATTTT.

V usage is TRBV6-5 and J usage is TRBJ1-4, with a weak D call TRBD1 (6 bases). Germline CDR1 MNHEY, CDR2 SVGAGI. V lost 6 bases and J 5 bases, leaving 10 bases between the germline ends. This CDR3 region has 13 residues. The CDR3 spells CASRGTWNEKLFF. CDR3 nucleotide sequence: TGTGCCAGCAGGGGGACATGGAATGAAAAACTGTTTTTT.

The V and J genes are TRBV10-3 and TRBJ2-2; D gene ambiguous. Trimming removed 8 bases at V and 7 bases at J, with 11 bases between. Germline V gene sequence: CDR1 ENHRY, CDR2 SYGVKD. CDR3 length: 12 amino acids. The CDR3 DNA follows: TGTGCCATCGAAACGGGTCACGGGGAGCTGTTTTTT. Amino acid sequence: CAIETGHGELFF.

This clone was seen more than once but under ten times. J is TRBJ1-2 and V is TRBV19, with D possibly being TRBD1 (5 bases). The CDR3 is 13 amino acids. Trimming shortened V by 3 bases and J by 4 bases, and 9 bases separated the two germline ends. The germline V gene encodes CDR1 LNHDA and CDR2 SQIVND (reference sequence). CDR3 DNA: TGTGCCAGTAGTATCCCAGGGCCCTATGGCTACACCTTC. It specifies CASSIPGPYGYTF.

CDR3 coding DNA: TGTGCCAGCAGTCGAACTAGCGGGGCTGCCTACGAGCAGTACTTC. Residues: CASSRTSGAAYEQYF. The rearrangement links TRBV6-5 to TRBJ2-7, with 10 positions matching TRBD2. The CDR3 spans 15 residues. The V segment lost 5 bases and the J segment 2 bases; nucleotides outside the gene matches: 6. The V gene's germline CDR1 is MNHEY and CDR2 SVGAGI.

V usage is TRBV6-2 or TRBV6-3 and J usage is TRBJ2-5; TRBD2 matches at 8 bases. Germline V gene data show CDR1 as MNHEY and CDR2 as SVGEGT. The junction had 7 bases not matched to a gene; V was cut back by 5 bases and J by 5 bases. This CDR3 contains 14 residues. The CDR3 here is CASSRLASGETQYF. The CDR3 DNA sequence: TGTGCCAGCAGTCGACTAGCGAGTGGGGAGACCCAGTACTTC.

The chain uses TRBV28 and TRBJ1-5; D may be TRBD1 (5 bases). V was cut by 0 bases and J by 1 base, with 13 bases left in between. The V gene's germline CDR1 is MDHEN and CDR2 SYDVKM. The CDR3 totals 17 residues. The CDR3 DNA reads TGTGCCAGCAGTTTATGGATACAGGTCAGAAGCAATCAGCCCCAGCATTTT. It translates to CASSLWIQVRSNQPQHF.

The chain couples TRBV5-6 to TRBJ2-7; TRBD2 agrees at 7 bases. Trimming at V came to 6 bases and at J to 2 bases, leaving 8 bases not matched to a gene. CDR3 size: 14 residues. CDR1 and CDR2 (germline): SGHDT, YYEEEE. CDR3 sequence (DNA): TGTGCCAGCAAGCCAGCCGGACTAGCCTACGAGCAGTACTTC. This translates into CASKPAGLAYEQYF.

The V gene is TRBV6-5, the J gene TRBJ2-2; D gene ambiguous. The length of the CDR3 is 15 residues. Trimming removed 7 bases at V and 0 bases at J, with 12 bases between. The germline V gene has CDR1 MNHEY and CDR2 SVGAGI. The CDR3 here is CASTAWAPNTGELFF. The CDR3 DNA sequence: TGTGCCAGCACCGCCTGGGCCCCGAACACCGGGGAGCTGTTTTTT.

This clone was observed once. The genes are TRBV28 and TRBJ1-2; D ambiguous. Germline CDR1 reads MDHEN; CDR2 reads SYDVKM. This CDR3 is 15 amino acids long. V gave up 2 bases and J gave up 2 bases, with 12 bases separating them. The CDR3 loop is CASSLPTGGNYGYTF. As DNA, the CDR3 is TGTGCCAGCAGTTTACCCACTGGCGGAAACTATGGCTACACCTTC.

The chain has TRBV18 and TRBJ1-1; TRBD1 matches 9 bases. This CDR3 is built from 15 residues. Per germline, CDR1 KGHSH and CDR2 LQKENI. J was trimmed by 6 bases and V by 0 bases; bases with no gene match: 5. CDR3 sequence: CASSPPLRQGAEAFF. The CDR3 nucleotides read TGTGCCAGCTCACCACCTCTAAGACAGGGGGCTGAAGCTTTCTTT.

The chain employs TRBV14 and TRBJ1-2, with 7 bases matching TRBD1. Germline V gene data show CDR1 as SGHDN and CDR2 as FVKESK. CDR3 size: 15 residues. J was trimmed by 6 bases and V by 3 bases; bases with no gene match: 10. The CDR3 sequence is CASSQDRQPLDGYTF. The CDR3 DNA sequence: TGTGCCAGCAGCCAGGACAGGCAACCTCTCGATGGCTACACCTTC. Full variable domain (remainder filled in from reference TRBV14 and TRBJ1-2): EAGVTQFPSHSVIEKGQTVTLRCDPISGHDNLYWYRRVMGKEIKFLLHFVKESKQDESGMPNNRFLAERTGGTYSTLKVQPAELEDSGVYFCASSQDRQPLDGYTFGSGTRLTVV.

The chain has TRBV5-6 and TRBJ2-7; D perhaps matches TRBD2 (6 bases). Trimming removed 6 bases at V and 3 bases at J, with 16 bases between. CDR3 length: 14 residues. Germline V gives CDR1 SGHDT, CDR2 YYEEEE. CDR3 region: CASNLGEEYYEQYF. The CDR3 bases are TGTGCCAGCAACCTAGGGGAGGAGTACTACGAGCAGTACTTC.

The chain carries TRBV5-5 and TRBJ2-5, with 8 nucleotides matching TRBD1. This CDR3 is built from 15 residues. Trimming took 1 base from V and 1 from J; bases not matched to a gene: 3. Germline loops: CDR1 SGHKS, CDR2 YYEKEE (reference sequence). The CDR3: CASSLMQGAQETQYF. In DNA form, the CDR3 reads TGTGCCAGCAGCTTGATGCAGGGGGCCCAAGAGACCCAGTACTTC.

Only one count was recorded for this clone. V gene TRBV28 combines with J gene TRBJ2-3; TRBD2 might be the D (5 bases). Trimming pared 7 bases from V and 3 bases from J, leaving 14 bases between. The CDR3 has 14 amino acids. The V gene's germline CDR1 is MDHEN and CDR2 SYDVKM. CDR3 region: CASKFRWETDTQYF. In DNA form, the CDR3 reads TGTGCCAGCAAATTTCGGTGGGAGACAGATACGCAGTATTTT.

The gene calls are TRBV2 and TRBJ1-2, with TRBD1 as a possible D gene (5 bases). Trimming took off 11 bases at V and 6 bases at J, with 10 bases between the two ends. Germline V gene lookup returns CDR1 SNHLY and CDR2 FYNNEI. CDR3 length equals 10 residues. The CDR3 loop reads CAGDSDGYTF. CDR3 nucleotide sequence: TGTGCCGGAGACAGCGATGGCTACACCTTC.

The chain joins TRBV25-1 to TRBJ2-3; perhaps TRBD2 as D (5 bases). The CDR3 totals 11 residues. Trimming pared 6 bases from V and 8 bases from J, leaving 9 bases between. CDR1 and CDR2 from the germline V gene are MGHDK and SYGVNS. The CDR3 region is CASRGGGTQYF. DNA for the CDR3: TGTGCCAGCAGGGGTGGAGGTACGCAGTATTTT. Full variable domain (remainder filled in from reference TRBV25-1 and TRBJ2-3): EADIYQTPRYLVIGTGKKITLECSQTMGHDKMYWYQQDPGMELHLIHYSYGVNSTEKGDLSSESTVSRIRTEHFPLTLESARPSHTSQYLCASRGGGTQYFGPGTRLTVL.

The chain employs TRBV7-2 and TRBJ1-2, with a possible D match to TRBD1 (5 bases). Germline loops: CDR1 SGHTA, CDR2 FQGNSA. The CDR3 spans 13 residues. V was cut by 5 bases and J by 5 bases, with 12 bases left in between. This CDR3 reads CASSRDRVYGYTF. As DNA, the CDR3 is TGTGCCAGCAGCCGAGACAGAGTTTATGGCTACACCTTC.

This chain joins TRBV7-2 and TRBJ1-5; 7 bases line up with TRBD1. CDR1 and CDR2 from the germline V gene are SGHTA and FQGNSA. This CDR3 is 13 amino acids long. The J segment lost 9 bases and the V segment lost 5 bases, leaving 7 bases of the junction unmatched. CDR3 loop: CASSTGSGGPQHF. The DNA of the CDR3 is TGTGCCAGCAGCACCGGATCAGGGGGGCCCCAGCATTTT.

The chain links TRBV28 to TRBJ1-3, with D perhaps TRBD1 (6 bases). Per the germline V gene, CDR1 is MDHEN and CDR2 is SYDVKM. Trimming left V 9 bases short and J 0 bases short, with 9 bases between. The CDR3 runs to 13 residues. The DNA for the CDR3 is TGTGCCAGTGGACAGAACTCTGGAAACACCATATATTTT. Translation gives CASGQNSGNTIYF.

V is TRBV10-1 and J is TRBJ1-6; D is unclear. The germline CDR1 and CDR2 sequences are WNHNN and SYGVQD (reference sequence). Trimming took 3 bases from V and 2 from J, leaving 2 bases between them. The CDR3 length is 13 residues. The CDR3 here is CASSDTYNSPLHF. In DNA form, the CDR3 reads TGCGCCAGCAGTGACACCTATAATTCACCCCTCCACTTT.

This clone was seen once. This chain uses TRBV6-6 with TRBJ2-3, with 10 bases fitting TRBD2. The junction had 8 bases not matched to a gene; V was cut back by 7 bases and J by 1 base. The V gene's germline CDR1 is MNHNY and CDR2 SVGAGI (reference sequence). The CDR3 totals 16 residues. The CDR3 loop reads CASNLQAGGGTDTQYF. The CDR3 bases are TGTGCCAGCAATCTTCAAGCGGGAGGGGGCACAGATACGCAGTATTTT.

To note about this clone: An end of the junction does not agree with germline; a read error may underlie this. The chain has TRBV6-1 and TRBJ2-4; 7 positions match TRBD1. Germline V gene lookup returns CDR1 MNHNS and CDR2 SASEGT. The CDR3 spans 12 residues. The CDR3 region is CASSKDRAKPDF. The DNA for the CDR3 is TGTGCCAGCAGTAAAGACAGGGCGAAGCCCGACTTC.